The 32 T cell receptor beta chains below all came from one sample that was sequenced in a study of T cells in Graves' hyperthyroidism and ophthalmopathy. Authors of the study amplified TCR beta CDR3 regions from RNA transcripts. Primed by the HTBI set, a first-round RT-PCR was run on the TCR CDR3. TCRdb analysed the multiplex PCR reads with MiXCR anew, one entry per CDR3 protein. The table lists roughly 260,000 distinct CDR3 sequences, just over 14% of them singletons, with roughly 15% in the top ten. Sequenced material: blood. The receptor source for this set is a woman aged 40 to 50 with Graves' hyperthyroidism that later progressed to Graves' ophthalmopathy.

In its sample, this clonotype was seen many times. The V call is TRBV28, the J call TRBJ1-5, with a possible D match to TRBD1 (6 bases). Trimming left V 6 bases short and J 10 bases short, with 25 bases between. The CDR3 contains 16 residues. Per germline, CDR1 MDHEN and CDR2 SYDVKM. CDR3 sequence reads: CASSQDRFWELSPQHF. The DNA of the CDR3 is TGTGCCAGCAGCCAGGACAGATTTTGGGAATTAAGTCCCCAGCATTTT.

A note on this clonotype: Since a much larger clone is just one base distant, this may be a read error. This sequence joins TRBV9 and TRBJ2-1, with TRBD2 matching over 11 bases. V lost 3 bases to trimming and J lost 0 bases; unmatched junction nucleotides: 11. Germline-derived CDR1 and CDR2 are SGDLS and YYNGEE. CDR3 length equals 19 residues. DNA of the CDR3: TGTGCCAGCAGCGGAGCTAGCGGGAGGATCGCGGGCTCCTACAATGAGCAGTTCTTC. Its protein product is CASSGASGRIAGSYNEQFF. The full variable domain, its missing parts supplied by reference TRBV9 and TRBJ2-1, is DSGVTQTPKHLITATGQRVTLRCSPRSGDLSVYWYQQSLDQGLQFLIQYYNGEERAKGNILERFSAQQFPDLHSELNLSSLELGDSALYFCASSGASGRIAGSYNEQFFGPGTRLTVL.

V gene TRBV6-6 combines with J gene TRBJ2-7, with 12 bases identical to TRBD1. J was trimmed by 9 bases and V by 0 bases; bases with no gene match: 12. CDR3 length: 17 residues. CDR1 is MNHNY, CDR2 SVGAGI, per germline (reference sequence). CDR3 nucleotides: TGTGCCAGCAGTTACTCGACAGGGACAGGGGGCCGACAAGGGCAGTACTTC. Translating gives CASSYSTGTGGRQGQYF.

Only a few counts were recorded for this clonotype. The chain has TRBV28 and TRBJ1-5, with D uncertain. This CDR3 contains 13 residues. V was shortened by 4 bases and J by 0 bases, with 4 bases between the two germline ends. CDR1 and CDR2 (germline): MDHEN, SYDVKM. CDR3 residues: CASSSDSNQPQHF. The CDR3 DNA is TGTGCCAGCAGTTCCGATAGCAATCAGCCCCAGCATTTT.

V is TRBV5-1 and J is TRBJ2-7, with TRBD1 as a possible D gene (6 bases). Germline-derived CDR1 and CDR2 are SGHRS and YFSETQ. The length of the CDR3 is 14 residues. V dropped 2 bases and J dropped 5 bases, with 14 bases sitting between them. CDR3 in DNA: TGCGCCAGCAGCTTAGAGGGGGAACCGGACGAGCAGTACTTC. This translates into CASSLEGEPDEQYF.

This clonotype was picked up many times. This sequence joins TRBV6-1 and TRBJ2-1, with D maybe TRBD1 (10 bases). The germline CDR1 and CDR2 sequences are MNHNS and SASEGT. The CDR3 extends over 17 amino acids. V was clipped by 5 bases and J by 5 bases, with 22 bases between them. In DNA form, the CDR3 reads TGTGCCAGCAGTAGACAGGGGGCACTAGCGGGTAACAATGAGCAGTTCTTC. Translation: CASSRQGALAGNNEQFF.

This clonotype was detected only a few times. A junction boundary mismatches the germline segment, possibly from a read error. The J gene is TRBJ1-6, the V gene TRBV28; D is ambiguous. The CDR3 spans 13 residues. CDR1 and CDR2 (germline): MDHEN, SYDVKM. CDR3 nucleotides: TGTGCCACCCCGAGGGCGCGATATTCGCCCCTCCACTTT. Its protein product is CATPRARYSPLHF. Based on the CDR3 plus reference TRBV28 and TRBJ1-6, the full variable domain is DVKVTQSSRYLVKRTGEKVFLECVQDMDHENMFWYRQDPGLGLRLIYFSYDVKMKEKGDIPEGYSVSREKKERFSLILESASTNQTSMYLCATPRARYSPLHFGNGTRLTVT.

The V gene is TRBV6-6, the J gene TRBJ2-2, with 7 bases aligning to TRBD1. The CDR3 is 16 residues long. V lost 5 bases, J lost 7 bases, and 13 bases stayed unmatched. Germline CDR1 is MNHNY and CDR2 is SVGAGI (reference sequence). CDR3 loop: CASSRDSRTPIGELFF. The CDR3 bases are TGTGCCAGCAGTCGGGACAGTCGAACCCCCATCGGGGAGCTGTTTTTT.

Many counts were recorded for this clonotype. J is TRBJ1-2 and V is TRBV28; D possibly corresponds to TRBD1 (5 bases). Germline values: CDR1 MDHEN, CDR2 SYDVKM. The germline V and J ends were trimmed by 3 bases and 12 bases, with 32 bases remaining between them. The CDR3 extends over 18 amino acids. CDR3 protein: CASSFSGTLGYTSRPDTF. CDR3 DNA sequence: TGTGCCAGCAGTTTCTCAGGGACGCTGGGCTACACCAGTAGGCCGGACACCTTC.

The table lists this clonotype with many counts. The chain combines TRBV7-3 with TRBJ2-1, with D perhaps TRBD1 (5 bases). The V gene's germline CDR1 is SGHTA and CDR2 FQGTGA. The CDR3 contains 14 residues. V was pared by 3 bases and J by 2 bases, with 8 bases between. For the CDR3, the DNA is TGTGCCAGCAGCTTGGGGCAGCCCTACAATGAGCAGTTCTTC. This encodes CASSLGQPYNEQFF.

This clonotype was counted at least ten times. The genes are TRBV10-2 and TRBJ2-3; tentative D call: TRBD2 (5 bases). The ends were cut back, 4 bases at V and 2 bases at J, with 10 bases in the middle. CDR3 length: 14 amino acids. Germline CDR1 WSHSY, CDR2 SAAADI. CDR3 nucleotides: TGCGCCAGCAGTGCCCAAGCGGTCACAGATACGCAGTATTTT. The encoded protein is CASSAQAVTDTQYF.

This clonotype showed up just a few times. This chain links TRBV3-1 with TRBJ2-3; D is ambiguous. This CDR3 is 17 amino acids long. V gave up 0 bases and J gave up 5 bases, with 18 bases separating them. Germline values: CDR1 LGHDT, CDR2 YNNKEL (reference sequence). In DNA, the CDR3 is TGTGCCAGCAGCCAAGATCTTAGAGCGATGCCGGAAGATACGCAGTATTTT. Its translation is CASSQDLRAMPEDTQYF.

The sample holds many counts of this clonotype. The rearrangement joins TRBV28 to TRBJ2-2; a weak D match, TRBD1 (7 bases). With 7 bases removed from V and 3 bases from J, the gap between germline ends came to 18 bases. Germline V gene lookup returns CDR1 MDHEN and CDR2 SYDVKM. CDR3 size: 16 residues. DNA of the CDR3: TGTGCCAGCACACGAGGAGGAGGGGGCTACACCGGGGAGCTGTTTTTT. It codes for CASTRGGGGYTGELFF.

This clonotype was recorded a few times. The CDR3 spells CASSLWDSHNQPQHF. CDR3 DNA sequence: TGTGCCAGCAGTTTATGGGACAGCCACAATCAGCCCCAGCATTTT. The V and J genes are TRBV28 and TRBJ1-5; the D gene is possibly TRBD1 (6 bases). The CDR3 has 15 amino acids. Looked up from germline, CDR1 is MDHEN and CDR2 is SYDVKM. Trimming removed 0 bases from V and 3 bases from J, with 9 bases in between.

This clonotype was seen at least ten times. V and J are TRBV7-9 and TRBJ1-1; a weak D match, TRBD1 (6 bases). V was shortened by 3 bases and J by 6 bases, with 11 bases between the two germline ends. CDR3 length equals 13 residues. In germline, CDR1 is SEHNR, CDR2 FQNEAQ (reference sequence). The CDR3 nucleotides are TGTGCCAGCAGCTTCCAGGGGTTCCCTGAAGCTTTCTTT. Translation gives CASSFQGFPEAFF.

As regards this clonotype: An end of the junction does not agree with germline; a read error may underlie this. The V and J genes are TRBV5-1 and TRBJ2-1, with TRBD2 matching 8 bases. The CDR3 totals 13 residues. Germline-derived CDR1 and CDR2 are SGHRS and YFSETQ. CDR3 sequence: CVSSPSGSYEQFF. CDR3 coding DNA: TGCGTCAGCAGCCCCAGCGGGAGTTATGAGCAGTTCTTC. Looking up the rest from reference TRBV5-1 and TRBJ2-1 gives the full variable domain: KAGVTQTPRYLIKTRGQQVTLSCSPISGHRSVSWYQQTPGQGLQFLFEYFSETQRNKGNFPGRFSGRQFSNSRSEMNVSTLELGDSALYLCVSSPSGSYEQFFGPGTRLTVL.

The chain employs TRBV29-1 and TRBJ1-5; D not certain. This CDR3 is built from 13 residues. The V gene's germline CDR1 is SQVTM and CDR2 ANQGSEA. The V gene lost 5 bases and the J gene lost 3 bases, with 11 bases spanning the gap. CDR3 sequence reads: CSVSTAYNQPQHF. The DNA for the CDR3 is TGCAGCGTTTCCACGGCTTACAATCAGCCCCAGCATTTT.

The chain recombines TRBV7-9 with TRBJ1-1, with D maybe TRBD1 (5 bases). CDR1 and CDR2 (germline): SEHNR, FQNEAQ (reference sequence). The CDR3 covers 16 residues. Trimming shortened V by 5 bases and J by 1 base, and 17 bases separated the two germline ends. The CDR3 DNA reads TGTGCCAGCAGCCGAGGGACTCGGGAGTGGAACACTGAAGCTTTCTTT. Protein product: CASSRGTREWNTEAFF.

This clonotype was counted ten times or more. The V call is TRBV27, the J call TRBJ2-6; no definite D call. CDR1 is MNHEY and CDR2 is SMNVEV in the germline V gene (reference sequence). Trimming pared 0 bases from V and 4 bases from J, leaving 28 bases between. This CDR3 region has 22 residues. CDR3 DNA: TGTGCCAGCAGTTTATCAGCGTCGTTCGTAACGACCCCAACCGAGGGGGCCAACGTCCTGACTTTC. Amino acids: CASSLSASFVTTPTEGANVLTF.

This clonotype was picked up many times. The chain recombines TRBV2 with TRBJ2-7, with 7 bases fitting TRBD2. J lost 5 bases, V lost 2 bases, and 15 bases had no gene match. This CDR3 has 17 residues. In germline, CDR1 is SNHLY, CDR2 FYNNEI. The CDR3 loop reads CASSEYGGGPKFDEQYF. CDR3 DNA: TGTGCCAGCAGTGAATATGGGGGAGGGCCAAAATTTGACGAGCAGTACTTC.

This clonotype was recorded at least ten times. The chain uses TRBV12-3 or TRBV12-4 and TRBJ1-5; D call uncertain. The V and J ends lost 2 bases and 0 bases respectively, with 14 bases between them. There are 17 residues in the CDR3. CDR3 sequence reads: CASSLRHEGHSNQPQHF. The CDR3 DNA reads TGTGCCAGCAGTTTAAGGCATGAGGGTCATAGCAATCAGCCCCAGCATTTT.

At least ten counts were recorded for this clonotype. The V gene is TRBV9, the J gene TRBJ1-6, with TRBD1 matching over 8 bases. Germline values: CDR1 SGDLS, CDR2 YYNGEE. This CDR3 contains 16 residues. Unmatched junction bases numbered 5, after V lost 3 bases and J lost 3 bases. Here the CDR3 DNA reads TGTGCCAGCAGCGCGCAGGGGGCTGACTATAATTCACCCCTCCACTTT. It yields the protein CASSAQGADYNSPLHF. Full variable domain (missing parts from reference TRBV9 and TRBJ1-6): DSGVTQTPKHLITATGQRVTLRCSPRSGDLSVYWYQQSLDQGLQFLIQYYNGEERAKGNILERFSAQQFPDLHSELNLSSLELGDSALYFCASSAQGADYNSPLHFGNGTRLTVT.

This chain links TRBV6-1 with TRBJ2-4, with unresolved D. The CDR3 sequence is 14 residues long. The V gene lost 4 bases and the J gene lost 6 bases, with 13 bases spanning the gap. Looked up from germline, CDR1 is MNHNS and CDR2 is SASEGT. The CDR3 protein is CASSGLSYGNIQYF. CDR3 sequence (DNA): TGTGCCAGCAGTGGCTTGAGTTACGGAAACATTCAGTACTTC.

The rearrangement joins TRBV7-9 to TRBJ1-5; perhaps TRBD1 as D (5 bases). V gave up 4 bases and J gave up 0 bases, with 16 bases separating them. This CDR3 has 17 residues. Germline CDR1 reads SEHNR; CDR2 reads FQNEAQ (reference sequence). CDR3 loop: CASSSFGAGDSNQPQHF. As DNA, the CDR3 is TGTGCCAGCAGCTCTTTCGGGGCAGGTGATAGCAATCAGCCCCAGCATTTT. The full variable domain, with the rest looked up from reference TRBV7-9 and TRBJ1-5, is DTGVSQNPRHKITKRGQNVTFRCDPISEHNRLYWYRQTLGQGPEFLTYFQNEAQLEKSRLLSDRFSAERPKGSFSTLEIQRTEQGDSAMYLCASSSFGAGDSNQPQHFGDGTRLSIL.

This clonotype was picked up many times. J is TRBJ2-5 and V is TRBV2; unclear D gene. Germline CDR1 reads SNHLY; CDR2 reads FYNNEI. The germline V and J ends were trimmed by 7 bases and 2 bases, with 14 bases remaining between them. The CDR3 consists of 14 residues. CDR3 in DNA: TGTGCCAGCAACAGCCAGGCTTCACAAGAGACCCAGTACTTC. Protein sequence: CASNSQASQETQYF. Full variable domain (outside the CDR3, taken from reference TRBV2 and TRBJ2-5): EPEVTQTPSHQVTQMGQEVILRCVPISNHLYFYWYRQILGQKVEFLVSFYNNEISEKSEIFDDQFSVERPDGSNFTLKIRSTKLEDSAMYFCASNSQASQETQYFGPGTRLLVL.

Turning to this clonotype: A read error may be the cause here, since a much bigger clone is one base away. The genes are TRBV2 and TRBJ2-1, with 7 bases matching TRBD2. The V and J ends lost 5 bases and 5 bases, in that order; junction bases with no gene match: 12. The CDR3 spans 16 residues. CDR1 and CDR2 from the germline V gene are SNHLY and FYNNEI. This CDR3 is CASSPGTTRKDNEQFF. CDR3 nucleotide sequence: TGTGCCAGCAGTCCGGGGACTACCCGGAAAGACAATGAGCAGTTCTTC.

The chain has TRBV18 and TRBJ2-2, with TRBD2 matching over 12 bases. Unmatched junction bases numbered 22, after V lost 1 base and J lost 10 bases. This CDR3 is 21 amino acids long. The V gene's germline CDR1 is KGHSH and CDR2 LQKENI. This CDR3 is CASSPRNRDVRLAGAPEELFF. In DNA form, the CDR3 reads TGTGCCAGCTCACCACGTAACAGGGACGTTCGACTAGCGGGAGCGCCCGAGGAGCTGTTTTTT.

Of note for this clonotype: No conserved phenylalanine or tryptophan ends this CDR3, so it is likely a read error. The chain employs TRBV28 and TRBJ2-7, with D uncertain. Germline V gene sequence: CDR1 MDHEN, CDR2 SYDVKM. Trimming left V 3 bases short and J 2 bases short, with 17 bases between. This CDR3 is 16 amino acids long. The CDR3 spells CASSLRIQMLTYEQYS. CDR3 sequence (DNA): TGTGCCAGCAGTTTGAGGATCCAAATGCTAACCTACGAGCAGTACTCC.

Ten or more counts support this clonotype. The chain combines TRBV28 with TRBJ2-3, with a possible D match to TRBD2 (7 bases). The ends were cut back, 8 bases at V and 2 bases at J, with 14 bases in the middle. This CDR3 comprises 14 residues. Germline V gene lookup returns CDR1 MDHEN and CDR2 SYDVKM. CDR3 protein: CASGRGGNTDTQYF. The CDR3 nucleotides read TGTGCCAGCGGGAGGGGGGGGAACACAGATACGCAGTATTTT.

This clonotype was seen ten or more times. The rearrangement joins TRBV11-1 to TRBJ1-2; perhaps TRBD1 as D (6 bases). The CDR3 covers 14 residues. Trimming shortened V by 3 bases and J by 4 bases, and 12 bases separated the two germline ends. The V gene's germline CDR1 is SGHAT and CDR2 FQDESV (reference sequence). The CDR3 protein is CASSFRDTGYGYTF. CDR3 DNA: TGTGCCAGCAGCTTCAGGGACACGGGCTATGGCTACACCTTC.

The table lists this clonotype with many counts. This chain connects TRBV28 to TRBJ1-5; 7 bases agree with TRBD1. CDR1 is MDHEN and CDR2 is SYDVKM in the germline V gene. The CDR3 runs to 15 residues. Unmatched junction bases numbered 4, after V lost 5 bases and J lost 0 bases. CDR3 residues: CASSQDRASNQPQHF. CDR3 nucleotides: TGTGCCAGCAGTCAAGACAGGGCTAGCAATCAGCCCCAGCATTTT.

This clonotype was picked up a small number of times. This clone may be a read error of a much larger clone one base away. V usage is TRBV11-2 and J usage is TRBJ2-2, with D tentatively TRBD1 or TRBD2 (6 bases each). Germline CDR1 reads SGHAT; CDR2 reads FQNNGV. This CDR3 is built from 13 residues. CDR3 sequence reads: CASTYRERGELLF. For the CDR3, the DNA is TGTGCCAGCACGTACAGGGAAAGGGGGGAGCTGCTTTTT.